This entry lists 23 T cell receptor beta chains sequenced from one sample in a study of OX40 agonist ivuxolimab in advanced cancers. Some clones are missing from TCRdb's copy, which holds only in-frame ones; the method was immunoSEQ multiplex PCR. The sample has roughly 63,000 clones; approximately 86% are singletons. This material consisted of CD4+ or CD8+ T cells sorted from blood, taken in a trial of the OX40 agonist ivuxolimab. The receptors derive from an adult with an advanced solid tumor such as melanoma, head and neck, liver or kidney cancer.

This clone was counted once. The J gene is TRBJ1-2, the V gene TRBV6-4, with a weak D call TRBD1 (5 bases). V was trimmed by 0 bases and J by 7 bases, leaving 9 bases between them. CDR1 is MRHNA, CDR2 SNTAGT, per germline. This CDR3 comprises 13 residues. CDR3 nucleotide sequence: TGTGCCAGCAGTGACTCCTGGGGGGGTGGCTACACCTTC. It translates to CASSDSWGGGYTF.

V gene TRBV11-2 combines with J gene TRBJ2-3, with 11 bases fitting TRBD2. The J segment lost 0 bases and the V segment lost 4 bases, leaving 9 bases of the junction unmatched. Per germline, CDR1 SGHAT and CDR2 FQNNGV. The CDR3 contains 18 residues. CDR3 region: CASSYLAGGGKSTDTQYF. In DNA, the CDR3 is TGTGCCAGCAGCTACCTAGCGGGGGGCGGAAAGAGCACAGATACGCAGTATTTT.

The chain links TRBV4-1 to TRBJ2-5; no firm D call. Trimming removed 4 bases from V and 4 bases from J, with 10 bases in between. Per germline, CDR1 MGHRA and CDR2 YSYEKL. The length of the CDR3 is 13 residues. The CDR3 reads CASSLTLGETQYF. DNA of the CDR3: TGCGCCAGCAGCCTCACTCTTGGAGAGACCCAGTACTTC.

The CDR3: CASSQNSRSGNTIYF. The CDR3, as DNA: TGTGCCAGCAGCCAAAATTCTCGCTCTGGAAACACCATATATTTT. The rearrangement uses TRBV11-3 and TRBJ1-3; D uncertain. The V and J ends lost 5 bases and 0 bases respectively, with 11 bases between them. CDR3 length: 15 residues. The germline V gene has CDR1 SGHNT and CDR2 YENEEA.

This sequence joins TRBV28 and TRBJ2-4; 10 nucleotides line up with TRBD1. The CDR3 length is 16 residues. The germline V gene has CDR1 MDHEN and CDR2 SYDVKM. V was pared by 4 bases and J by 1 base, with 4 bases of the junction left unmatched. The CDR3 sequence is CASSSRQGAAKNIQYF. CDR3 nucleotide sequence: TGTGCCAGCAGTTCACGACAGGGGGCGGCCAAAAACATTCAGTACTTC.

V usage is TRBV9 and J usage is TRBJ1-6; D unresolved. There are 14 residues in the CDR3. Germline CDR1 reads SGDLS; CDR2 reads YYNGEE. Trimming stripped 2 bases from V and 4 bases from J, with 7 bases between. CDR3 DNA: TGTGCCAGCAGCGTCGACAATTATAATTCACCCCTCCACTTT. It translates to CASSVDNYNSPLHF. The whole variable domain, filled in from reference TRBV9 and TRBJ1-6, reads DSGVTQTPKHLITATGQRVTLRCSPRSGDLSVYWYQQSLDQGLQFLIQYYNGEERAKGNILERFSAQQFPDLHSELNLSSLELGDSALYFCASSVDNYNSPLHFGNGTRLTVT.

This clone was counted between two and nine times. The chain is built from TRBV19 and TRBJ1-1, with D tentatively TRBD1 (5 bases). The V and J ends lost 3 bases and 0 bases respectively, with 17 bases between them. The CDR3 is 17 residues long. Germline loops: CDR1 LNHDA, CDR2 SQIVND (reference sequence). CDR3 DNA: TGTGCCAGTAGTATGAGGGACGGTACTTTCATGAACACTGAAGCTTTCTTT. Translated: CASSMRDGTFMNTEAFF. Looking up the rest from reference TRBV19 and TRBJ1-1 gives the full variable domain: DGGITQSPKYLFRKEGQNVTLSCEQNLNHDAMYWYRQDPGQGLRLIYYSQIVNDFQKGDIAEGYSVSREKKESFPLTVTSAQKNPTAFYLCASSMRDGTFMNTEAFFGQGTRLTVV.

This clone was seen a few times. The rearrangement links TRBV6-6 to TRBJ2-2; D is unclear. V was cut by 2 bases and J by 7 bases, with 5 bases left in between. CDR1 MNHNY and CDR2 SVGAGI come from the germline V gene (reference sequence). The CDR3 runs to 12 residues. The DNA of the CDR3 is TGTGCCAGCAGTTACCTAGGCGGGGAGCTGTTTTTT. Its translation: CASSYLGGELFF.

The chain recombines TRBV19 with TRBJ2-5; 7 bases fit TRBD1. This CDR3 has 13 residues. CDR1 is LNHDA and CDR2 is SQIVND in the germline V gene (reference sequence). Losses at the gene ends were 6 bases for V and 3 bases for J; bases not matched to a gene: 4. The CDR3 DNA is TGTGCCAGTAGGGGGACAGCTAAAGAGACCCAGTACTTC. The encoded protein is CASRGTAKETQYF. Supplemented by reference TRBV19 and TRBJ2-5, the full variable domain reads DGGITQSPKYLFRKEGQNVTLSCEQNLNHDAMYWYRQDPGQGLRLIYYSQIVNDFQKGDIAEGYSVSREKKESFPLTVTSAQKNPTAFYLCASRGTAKETQYFGPGTRLLVL.

The J gene is TRBJ1-5, the V gene TRBV7-2; no clear D gene. CDR3 length equals 13 residues. The germline V gene encodes CDR1 SGHTA and CDR2 FQGNSA. V dropped 5 bases and J dropped 4 bases, with 9 bases sitting between them. The chain's CDR3 is CASSKEQNQPQHF. Here the CDR3 DNA reads TGTGCCAGCAGCAAAGAACAGAATCAGCCCCAGCATTTT.

The rearrangement links TRBV27 to TRBJ1-2; D is perhaps TRBD1 (5 bases). Germline V lookup: CDR1 MNHEY, CDR2 SMNVEV (reference sequence). Trimming took off 3 bases at V and 7 bases at J, with 18 bases between the two ends. The CDR3 consists of 15 residues. The CDR3 bases are TGTGCCAGCAGTTTGGAGGCCAGGGCCTCGAGTGGCTACACCTTC. It yields the protein CASSLEARASSGYTF.

This clone was observed a single time. J is TRBJ2-3 and V is TRBV7-3; tentatively, D is TRBD1 or TRBD2 (7 bases each). Trimming took 1 base from V and 1 from J, leaving 27 bases between them. Germline values: CDR1 SGHTA, CDR2 FQGTGA. The CDR3 length is 21 residues. As DNA, the CDR3 is TGTGCCAGCAGCTTAATCCCCTCGACAGGGCGGAGCGGGACCCGCACAGATACGCAGTATTTT. Translating gives CASSLIPSTGRSGTRTDTQYF.

This clone turned up a few times. The rearrangement links TRBV10-2 to TRBJ1-2, with TRBD1 identical over 7 bases. The CDR3 sequence is 13 residues long. In germline, CDR1 is WSHSY, CDR2 SAAADI. V lost 6 bases to trimming and J lost 6 bases; unmatched junction nucleotides: 7. This CDR3 is CASSADRNNGYTF. The CDR3, as DNA: TGCGCCAGCAGCGCGGACAGGAACAATGGCTACACCTTC.

This chain connects TRBV4-2 to TRBJ2-6; D is unclear. Germline assignment: CDR1 LGHNA and CDR2 YNFKEQ. The ends were cut back, 0 bases at V and 0 bases at J, with 6 bases in the middle. The CDR3 has 16 amino acids. Written as DNA, the CDR3 is TGTGCCAGCAGCCAAGATCGGATCTCTGGGGCCAACGTCCTGACTTTC. This translates into CASSQDRISGANVLTF.

The chain couples TRBV19 to TRBJ2-1, with no clear D. Trimming pared 5 bases from V and 4 bases from J, leaving 6 bases between. The CDR3 is 12 amino acids. Germline V gene data show CDR1 as LNHDA and CDR2 as SQIVND (reference sequence). The CDR3 sequence is CASSSRYNEQFF. The CDR3 bases are TGTGCCAGTAGTTCGAGGTACAATGAGCAGTTCTTC.

The chain employs TRBV5-1 and TRBJ2-6, with 7 nucleotides matching TRBD2. V shed 0 bases and J 2 bases; nucleotides not matched to a gene: 5. The CDR3 is 17 amino acids. The germline gives CDR1 SGHRS, CDR2 YFSETQ. CDR3 in amino acids: CASSLAIGGTGANVLTF. Written as DNA, the CDR3 is TGCGCCAGCAGCTTGGCGATCGGGGGGACTGGGGCCAACGTCCTGACTTTC.

This chain links TRBV27 with TRBJ1-1; 7 nucleotides agree with TRBD1. This CDR3 region has 13 residues. The germline V gene encodes CDR1 MNHEY and CDR2 SMNVEV (reference sequence). The V gene end was trimmed by 2 bases and the J gene end by 4 bases; junction bases not matched to a gene: 1. The CDR3 nucleotides read TGTGCCAGCAGTTTAAACAGGGGCACTGAAGCTTTCTTT. This codes for CASSLNRGTEAFF.

The V call is TRBV7-9, the J call TRBJ2-1; 11 positions agree with TRBD1. Germline V gives CDR1 SEHNR, CDR2 FQNEAQ (reference sequence). CDR3 size: 16 residues. The V segment lost 5 bases and the J segment 7 bases; nucleotides outside the gene matches: 10. CDR3 DNA: TGTGCCAGCAGCGCCCGGACAGGGGGCGTTAGGAATGAGCAGTTCTTC. Its translation: CASSARTGGVRNEQFF.

This chain connects TRBV7-2 to TRBJ1-2, with 9 positions matching TRBD1. Germline V CDR1 and CDR2: SGHTA, FQGNSA. The V segment lost 3 bases and the J segment 6 bases; nucleotides outside the gene matches: 8. The CDR3 runs 15 residues. The CDR3 nucleotides are TGTGCCAGCAGCTTCAGACAGGGGGGCCCTAATGGCTACACCTTC. Encoded protein: CASSFRQGGPNGYTF.

The rearrangement joins TRBV5-6 to TRBJ2-1; 7 bases fit TRBD2. Germline V gene sequence: CDR1 SGHDT, CDR2 YYEEEE. J lost 4 bases, V lost 4 bases, and 11 bases had no gene match. This CDR3 region has 16 residues. The CDR3 protein is CASSALAANQYNEQFF. The CDR3 bases are TGTGCCAGCAGCGCCCTAGCGGCCAACCAGTACAATGAGCAGTTCTTC.

The genes are TRBV5-4 and TRBJ2-3; D gene uncertain. CDR3 length equals 13 residues. CDR1 and CDR2 (germline): SGHNT, YYREEE (reference sequence). V was cut by 4 bases and J by 0 bases, with 6 bases left in between. The CDR3 protein is CASSRVSTDTQYF. The CDR3 DNA reads as TGTGCCAGCAGCCGTGTAAGCACAGATACGCAGTATTTT.

Here the CDR3 reads CASSRETALSTDTQYF. As DNA, the CDR3 is TGTGCCAGCAGCCGAGAGACCGCTCTCAGCACAGATACGCAGTATTTT. The chain employs TRBV7-6 and TRBJ2-3; D unclear. The CDR3 loop spans 16 amino acids. V lost 5 bases, J lost 0 bases, and 15 bases lay in between. CDR1 is SGHVS, CDR2 FNYEAQ, per germline.

V and J are TRBV10-3 and TRBJ1-3, with D uncertain. This CDR3 has 15 amino acids. The V end lost 4 bases, the J end lost 0 bases, and 10 bases lay between the germline ends. The V gene's germline CDR1 is ENHRY and CDR2 SYGVKD. CDR3 amino acids: CAISGPEYSGNTIYF. As DNA, the CDR3 is TGTGCCATCAGTGGCCCAGAGTACTCTGGAAACACCATATATTTT.